The T cell receptor beta chain under discussion was sequenced for a study of blood T cell repertoires in COVID-19. Study information: Donors in the United States, Italy and Spain gave samples during acute or convalescent COVID-19. T cells, B-cell-depleted T cells, or PBMCs supplied cDNA or gDNA.

Trimming stripped 11 bases from V and 8 bases from J, with 21 bases between. The germline gives CDR1 SGHNT, CDR2 YENEEA. The CDR3 runs 13 residues. Authors' data handling: Amplified reference gene primers provided the basis for estimating nucleated cell counts. Sequencing was performed with immunoSEQ multiplex PCR; in TCRdb, only in-frame clones are kept and a portion is missing. V, J and clone size derive from that table, while D and trimming were established from the DNA sequence. The profile covers approximately 60,000 clones, with around 85% appearing a single time and roughly 21% taken by the ten largest.

The sample consisted of peripheral blood. The TCR sequence derives from an elderly woman with active or convalescent COVID-19. The chain joins TRBV11-3 to TRBJ1-2; D is ambiguous. CDR3 sequence reads: CASDGKNGVGYTF. The DNA for the CDR3 is TGTGCCTCAGACGGGAAGAATGGGGTAGGCTACACCTTC.